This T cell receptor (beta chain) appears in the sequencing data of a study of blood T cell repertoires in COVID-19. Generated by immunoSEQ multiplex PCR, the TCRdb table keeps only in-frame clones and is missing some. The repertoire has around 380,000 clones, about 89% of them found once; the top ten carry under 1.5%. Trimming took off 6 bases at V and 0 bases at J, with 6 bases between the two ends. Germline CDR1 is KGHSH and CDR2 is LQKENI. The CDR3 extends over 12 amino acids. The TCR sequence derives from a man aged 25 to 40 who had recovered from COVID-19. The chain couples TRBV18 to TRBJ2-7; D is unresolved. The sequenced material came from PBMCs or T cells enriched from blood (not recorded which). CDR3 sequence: CASSPSSYEQYF. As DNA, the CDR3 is TGTGCCAGCTCCCCCAGCTCCTACGAGCAGTACTTC.